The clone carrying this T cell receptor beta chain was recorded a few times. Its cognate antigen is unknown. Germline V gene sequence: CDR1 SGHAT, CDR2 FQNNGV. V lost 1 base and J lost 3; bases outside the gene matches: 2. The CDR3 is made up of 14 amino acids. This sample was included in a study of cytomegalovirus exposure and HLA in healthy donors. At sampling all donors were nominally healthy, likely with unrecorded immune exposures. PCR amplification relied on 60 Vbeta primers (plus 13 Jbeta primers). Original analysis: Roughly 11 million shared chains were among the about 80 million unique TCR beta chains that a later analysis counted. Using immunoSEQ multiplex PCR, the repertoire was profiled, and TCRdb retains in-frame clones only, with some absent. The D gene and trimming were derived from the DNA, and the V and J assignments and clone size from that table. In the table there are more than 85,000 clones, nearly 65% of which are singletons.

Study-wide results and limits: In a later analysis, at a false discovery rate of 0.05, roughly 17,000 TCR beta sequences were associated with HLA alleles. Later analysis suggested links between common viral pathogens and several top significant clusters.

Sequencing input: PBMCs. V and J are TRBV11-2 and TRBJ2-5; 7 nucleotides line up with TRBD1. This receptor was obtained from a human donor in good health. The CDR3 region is CASSLGGQKETQYF. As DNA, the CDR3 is TGTGCCAGCAGCTTAGGGGGACAGAAAGAGACCCAGTACTTC.